This TCR beta chain was identified during a study of T cell changes during pregnancy in multiple sclerosis. Germline loops: CDR1 MGHDK, CDR2 SYGVNS. This CDR3 has 14 residues. V was pared by 4 bases and J by 4 bases, with 11 bases between. Libraries were prepared by immunoSEQ multiplex PCR; TCRdb keeps only in-frame clonotypes and omits some of them. The sample yields 25,000 to 30,000 clones, under 90% seen once. The source material was CD4+ T cells from peripheral blood mononuclear cells, sampled in the first trimester of pregnancy. The origin of this receptor is a female donor in good health, enrolled as a control in a pregnancy study. The V gene is TRBV25-1, the J gene TRBJ1-3, with unresolved D. The DNA of the CDR3 is TGTGCCAGCAGTGTCGGAGGGTTCGGAAACACCATATATTTT. This encodes CASSVGGFGNTIYF.